This entry lists 16 T cell receptor beta chains sequenced from one sample in a study of blood T cell repertoires in COVID-19. Here immunoSEQ multiplex PCR was the method, and the copy in TCRdb shows in-frame clones only, minus some. The table has 90,000 to 130,000 clones, roughly 88% seen once. The specimen sequenced was peripheral blood. The receptors were sampled from a woman in her sixties or seventies with acute or convalescent COVID-19.

The rearrangement links TRBV7-2 to TRBJ2-1; no reliable D call. This CDR3 has 15 residues. The ends were cut back, 0 bases at V and 1 base at J, with 7 bases in the middle. Germline CDR1 is SGHTA and CDR2 is FQGNSA. CDR3 nucleotide sequence: TGTGCCAGCAGCTTAGCCTACGGGTCCTACAATGAGCAGTTCTTC. It yields the protein CASSLAYGSYNEQFF.

The chain carries TRBV3-1 (or the pseudogene TRBV3-2) and TRBJ2-1; the match to TRBD2 covers 8 bases. V dropped 1 base and J dropped 9; count of bases not matched to a gene: 5. The CDR3 is 14 residues long. Germline V gene sequence: CDR1 LGHDT, CDR2 YNNKEL (reference sequence). CDR3 protein: CASSQAGGPSEQFF. In DNA, the CDR3 is TGTGCCAGCAGCCAAGCGGGAGGGCCAAGTGAGCAGTTCTTC.

This sequence joins TRBV6-5 and TRBJ1-3; D unclear. Trimming took off 8 bases at V and 2 bases at J, with 4 bases between the two ends. The CDR3 has 11 residues. Germline CDR1 and CDR2: MNHEY and SVGAGI. CDR3 residues: CASRAGNTIYF. The CDR3 DNA reads TGTGCCAGCCGAGCTGGAAACACCATATATTTT.

This sequence joins TRBV6-5 and TRBJ1-5; possible D gene TRBD1, 5 bases. The germline V gene has CDR1 MNHEY and CDR2 SVGAGI. V was trimmed by 2 bases and J by 2 bases, leaving 13 bases between them. This CDR3 has 16 residues. Here the CDR3 reads CASSYARGAGNQPQHF. The CDR3, as DNA: TGTGCCAGCAGTTACGCAAGGGGCGCGGGCAATCAGCCCCAGCATTTT.

The chain carries TRBV2 and TRBJ2-1, with TRBD1 matching 10 bases. The germline CDR1 and CDR2 sequences are SNHLY and FYNNEI. The trim removed 6 bases at V and 5 bases at J, leaving 7 bases unmatched. The CDR3 totals 15 residues. CDR3 DNA: TGTGCCAGCAGGTTCCGGGACAGGGGCCACAATGAGCAGTTCTTC. This encodes CASRFRDRGHNEQFF.

This chain joins TRBV6-5 and TRBJ1-1; 11 nucleotides agree with TRBD1. The junction had 4 bases not matched to a gene; V was cut back by 5 bases and J by 5 bases. The V gene's germline CDR1 is MNHEY and CDR2 SVGAGI. The CDR3 is made up of 14 amino acids. The CDR3 spells CASSKDRGQTEAFF. In DNA, the CDR3 is TGTGCCAGCAGTAAGGACAGGGGGCAAACTGAAGCTTTCTTT.

The rearrangement links TRBV10-1 to TRBJ2-7; D is perhaps TRBD1 (6 bases). The CDR3 covers 15 residues. Germline CDR1 reads WNHNN; CDR2 reads SYGVQD (reference sequence). Trimming shortened V by 5 bases and J by 0 bases, and 14 bases separated the two germline ends. The CDR3 loop reads CASSIRDTSSYEQYF. The CDR3 coding sequence is TGCGCCAGCAGTATCCGGGACACAAGCTCCTACGAGCAGTACTTC.

In its sample, this clone was seen a few times. The chain joins TRBV7-6 to TRBJ1-2; 8 bases match TRBD1. The CDR3 runs to 15 residues. Germline lookup yields CDR1 SGHVS and CDR2 FNYEAQ. The V and J ends lost 1 base and 4 bases, in that order; junction bases with no gene match: 5. The DNA for the CDR3 is TGTGCCAGCAGCTTAGATCCAGGGGGCACCTATGGCTACACCTTC. Amino acids: CASSLDPGGTYGYTF. Using reference TRBV7-6 and TRBJ1-2 for the parts outside the CDR3, the full variable domain is GAGVSQSPRYKVTKRGQDVALRCDPISGHVSLYWYRQALGQGPEFLTYFNYEAQQDKSGLPNDRFSAERPEGSISTLTIQRTEQRDSAMYRCASSLDPGGTYGYTFGSGTRLTVV.

The CDR3 DNA reads TGTGCCAGCAGCCAACGGGAAGGAATAAATGAGCAGTTCTTC. Its translation: CASSQREGINEQFF. The genes are TRBV3-1 (or the pseudogene TRBV3-2) and TRBJ2-1; tentatively, D is TRBD2 (5 bases). Trimming took 2 bases from V and 7 from J, leaving 12 bases between them. Germline V CDR1 and CDR2: LGHDT, YNNKEL (reference sequence). The CDR3 is made up of 14 amino acids.

The V call is TRBV4-1, the J call TRBJ2-7; D perhaps matches TRBD1 (7 bases). The CDR3 has 13 amino acids. Germline loops: CDR1 MGHRA, CDR2 YSYEKL. V lost 8 bases to trimming and J lost 6 bases, with 17 bases between them. CDR3 sequence reads: CASGDQGGVEQYF. The CDR3 region has the DNA TGCGCCAGCGGGGACCAGGGGGGCGTCGAGCAGTACTTC.

The gene calls are TRBV2 and TRBJ1-1; a possible D gene is TRBD1 (5 bases). The germline V gene encodes CDR1 SNHLY and CDR2 FYNNEI. Deletions cut 7 bases from V and 6 bases from J, with 18 bases between. This CDR3 has 14 amino acids. The CDR3 sequence: CASTRGPPMAEAFF. The CDR3 nucleotides are TGTGCCAGCACGCGGGGCCCGCCGATGGCTGAAGCTTTCTTT.

The genes are TRBV29-1 and TRBJ2-2, with D possibly being TRBD1 (6 bases). This CDR3 region has 14 residues. Looked up from germline, CDR1 is SQVTM and CDR2 is ANQGSEA. V dropped 4 bases and J dropped 4 bases, with 13 bases sitting between them. The CDR3 reads CSVGSGVGTGELFF. The CDR3 bases are TGCAGCGTTGGGTCAGGGGTAGGCACCGGGGAGCTGTTTTTT.

This chain uses TRBV6-5 with TRBJ1-5; TRBD1 is a possible D gene (5 bases). There are 13 residues in the CDR3. Germline V gene data show CDR1 as MNHEY and CDR2 as SVGAGI. V lost 4 bases and J lost 1, with 5 bases in between. The CDR3 DNA reads as TGTGCCAGCAGTTCAGGGAGCAATCAGCCCCAGCATTTT. Its protein is CASSSGSNQPQHF.

V usage is TRBV11-2 and J usage is TRBJ1-2; the match to TRBD1 covers 10 bases. CDR3 length: 15 residues. V lost 0 bases, J lost 2 bases, and 0 bases stayed unmatched. Looked up from germline, CDR1 is SGHAT and CDR2 is FQNNGV. In nucleotides, the CDR3 is TGTGCCAGCAGCTTAGAGACAGGGGGCAACTATGGCTACACCTTC. This sequence encodes CASSLETGGNYGYTF.

The chain recombines TRBV18 with TRBJ2-7, with D perhaps matching TRBD2 (5 bases). Trimming pared 6 bases from V and 4 bases from J, leaving 10 bases between. CDR1 and CDR2 from the germline V gene are KGHSH and LQKENI. CDR3 size: 12 residues. The CDR3 sequence: CASSFREYEQYF. In DNA, the CDR3 is TGTGCCAGCTCTTTTAGGGAGTACGAGCAGTACTTC. Complete variable domain (other parts from reference TRBV18 and TRBJ2-7): NAGVMQNPRHLVRRRGQEARLRCSPMKGHSHVYWYRQLPEEGLKFMVYLQKENIIDESGMPKERFSAEFPKEGPSILRIQQVVRGDSAAYFCASSFREYEQYFGPGTRLTVT.

The sample holds one count of this clone. The CDR3 nucleotides are TGCGCCAGCAGCTTGGAACCTAGCGGGAGCTATGAGCAGTTCTTC. It codes for CASSLEPSGSYEQFF. The V gene is TRBV5-1, the J gene TRBJ2-1, with 10 positions matching TRBD2. The trim removed 0 bases at V and 8 bases at J, leaving 5 bases unmatched. The germline V gene has CDR1 SGHRS and CDR2 YFSETQ. This CDR3 region has 15 residues.